The entry that follows covers one T cell receptor (beta chain) sequence. The antigen remains unidentified. This CDR3 is built from 16 residues. The V end lost 0 bases, the J end lost 3 bases, and 15 bases lay between the germline ends. Looked up from germline, CDR1 is LGHNA and CDR2 is YSLEER. These data originate in a study of STAT3 mutations in large granular lymphocyte leukemia. Only in-frame clones appear in the TCRdb table, and some are missing; sequencing was by immunoSEQ multiplex PCR. The sample has over 15,000 clones, roughly 91% seen once. Broader study findings: Every T-LGLL patient had at least one immunodominant TCRbeta clonotype.

Sequences were obtained from peripheral blood mononuclear cells. This TCR was sampled from a woman in her fifties or sixties with T-cell large granular lymphocyte leukemia. Some clones in this sample may be carry-over from other donors' samples. This rearrangement joins TRBV4-3 to TRBJ2-7; D not certain. Here the CDR3 reads CASSQDPRFRNYEQYF. CDR3 in DNA: TGCGCCAGCAGCCAAGATCCCCGATTTCGGAACTACGAGCAGTACTTC.